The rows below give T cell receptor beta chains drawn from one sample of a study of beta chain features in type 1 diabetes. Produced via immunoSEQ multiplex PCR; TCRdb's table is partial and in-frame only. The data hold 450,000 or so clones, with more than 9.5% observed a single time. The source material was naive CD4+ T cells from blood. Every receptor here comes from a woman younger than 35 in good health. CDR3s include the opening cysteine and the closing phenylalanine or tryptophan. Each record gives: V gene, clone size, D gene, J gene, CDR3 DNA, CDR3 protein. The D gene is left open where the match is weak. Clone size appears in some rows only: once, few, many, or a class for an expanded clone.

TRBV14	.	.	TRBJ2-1	TGTGCCAGCAGCCAAGGCACAGCTTACAATGAGCAGTTCTTC	CASSQGTAYNEQFF
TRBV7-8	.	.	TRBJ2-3	TGTGCCAGCAGCTTAGCGCGTTGGCAGAATAGGGGAGATACGCAGTATTTT	CASSLARWQNRGDTQYF
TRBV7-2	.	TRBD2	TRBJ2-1	TGTGCCAGCAGCTTAGAACTAGCGGGAGCTTACAATGAGCAGTTCTTC	CASSLELAGAYNEQFF
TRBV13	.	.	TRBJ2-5	TGTGCCAGCAGCTCACCACGACAGCTCCAAGAGACCCAGTACTTC	CASSSPRQLQETQYF
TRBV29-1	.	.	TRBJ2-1	TGCAGCGTGAGTAGACAGTTCAGGAATGAGCAGTTCTTC	CSVSRQFRNEQFF
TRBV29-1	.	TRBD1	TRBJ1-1	TGCAGCGTTGCAGGACAGGGGTTGGAGGGCACTGAAGCTTTCTTT	CSVAGQGLEGTEAFF
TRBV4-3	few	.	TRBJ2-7	TGCGCCAGCAGCCTCGGTAGGAAATCCTACGAGCAGTACTTC	CASSLGRKSYEQYF
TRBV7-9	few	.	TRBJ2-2	TGTGCCAGCAGCTTAAGATCCGGGGACGGGGAGCTGTTTTTT	CASSLRSGDGELFF
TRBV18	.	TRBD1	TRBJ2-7	TGTGCCAGCTCACCATCCGGACAGGGGATATACGAGCAGTACTTC	CASSPSGQGIYEQYF
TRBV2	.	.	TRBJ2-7	TGTGCCAGCAGTGAAGCGCTAGGGGTCGAGCAGTACTTC	CASSEALGVEQYF
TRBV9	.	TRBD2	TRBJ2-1	TGTGCCAGCAGCGCTCGACTAGCGGCCTACAATGAGCAGTTCTTC	CASSARLAAYNEQFF
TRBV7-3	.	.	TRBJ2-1	TGTGCCAGCAGCTTATACGAAGGAGGGAGAGGTTACAATGAGCAGTTCTTC	CASSLYEGGRGYNEQFF
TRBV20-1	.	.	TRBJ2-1	TGCAGTGCTAGTCCCCTGGAGCAGTTCTTC	CSASPLEQFF
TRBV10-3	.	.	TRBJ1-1	TGTGCCATCAGTGAGTCGAGTATCAGGGGCACTGAAGCTTTCTTT	CAISESSIRGTEAFF
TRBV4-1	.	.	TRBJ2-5	TGCGCCAGCAGCCAAGTTTCTAGACAAGAGACCCAGTACTTC	CASSQVSRQETQYF
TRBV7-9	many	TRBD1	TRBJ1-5	TGTGCCAGCAGTCCCCGGGACAGGGGCGATCAGCCCCAGCATTTT	CASSPRDRGDQPQHF
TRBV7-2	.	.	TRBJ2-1	TGTGCCAGCAGCTTAGGGGACACCTACAATGAGCAGTTCTTC	CASSLGDTYNEQFF
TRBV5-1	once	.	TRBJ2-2	TGCGCCAGCAGCTTGGGGACAGTCCCGGCCGGGGAGCTGTTTTTT	CASSLGTVPAGELFF
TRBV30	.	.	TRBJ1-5	TGTGCCTGGAGTGTACGAGATCAGCCCCAGCATTTT	CAWSVRDQPQHF
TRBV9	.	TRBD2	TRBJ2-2	TGTGCCAGCAGCATAAGACTAGCGGAGACCGGGGAGCTGTTTTTT	CASSIRLAETGELFF
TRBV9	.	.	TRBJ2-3	TGTGCCAGCAGGGGGGGCAGCACAGATACGCAGTATTTT	CASRGGSTDTQYF
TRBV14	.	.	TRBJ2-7	TGTGCCAGCAGCGCGACTATCTCCTACGAGCAGTACTTC	CASSATISYEQYF
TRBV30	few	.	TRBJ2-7	TGTGCCTGGGCCCGACCCAGGGACACTACCTACGAGCAGTACTTC	CAWARPRDTTYEQYF
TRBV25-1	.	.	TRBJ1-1	TGTGCCAGCACCGAGGAGGGGAGGAACACTGAAGCTTTCTTT	CASTEEGRNTEAFF
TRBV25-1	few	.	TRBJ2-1	TGTGCCAGCAGTTTTCCGGGGACCACTTCCAATGAGCAGTTCTTC	CASSFPGTTSNEQFF
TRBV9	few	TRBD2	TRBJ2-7	TGTGCCAGCAGCGTAAGCTCCGGGACTAGCGGGAGCTACGAGCAGTACTTC	CASSVSSGTSGSYEQYF
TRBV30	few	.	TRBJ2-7	TGTGCCTGGACAACCGGGGGTGTCTACGAGCAGTACTTC	CAWTTGGVYEQYF
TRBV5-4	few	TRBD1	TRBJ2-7	TGTGCCAGCAGCCCCGATGGAGACAGGGCACACGAGCAGTACTTC	CASSPDGDRAHEQYF
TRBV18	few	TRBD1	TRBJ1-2	TGTGCCAGCTCGGAACAGGGACAGGTCTATGGCTACACCTTC	CASSEQGQVYGYTF
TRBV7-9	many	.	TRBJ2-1	TGTGCCAGCAGCCACGCGGATGAGCAGTTCTTC	CASSHADEQFF
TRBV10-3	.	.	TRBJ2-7	TGTGCCAGATCCGAGAGGGGCGAGGACGAGCAGTACTTC	CARSERGEDEQYF
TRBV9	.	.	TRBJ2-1	TGTGCCAGCAGCGTCCTACCGGGACACTTCAATGAGCAGTTCTTC	CASSVLPGHFNEQFF
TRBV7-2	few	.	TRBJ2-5	TGTGCCAGCAGCTTAGGCGGGCGACTTCGATTAGAGACCCAGTACTTC	CASSLGGRLRLETQYF
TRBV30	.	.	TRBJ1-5	TGTGCCTGGAGTGCCGGGAGGGATCAGCCCCAGCATTTT	CAWSAGRDQPQHF
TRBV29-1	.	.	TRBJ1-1	TGCAGCGTTGTTATCCAGACAGGCAACACTGAAGCTTTCTTT	CSVVIQTGNTEAFF
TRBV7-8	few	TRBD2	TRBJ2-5	TGTGCCAGCAGCTTAAATAGCGGGAGTGGAGAGACCCAGTACTTC	CASSLNSGSGETQYF
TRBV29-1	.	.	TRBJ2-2	TGCAGCGTTGTCAGGCAGGAGTACACCGGGGAGCTGTTTTTT	CSVVRQEYTGELFF
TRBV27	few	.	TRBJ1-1	TGTGCCAGCAGTTTATTCGGGGGCAACACTGAAGCTTTCTTT	CASSLFGGNTEAFF
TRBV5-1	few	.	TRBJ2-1	TGCGCCAGCAGCCCCGGGGTCGGTCTTCAGCTTAATGAGCAGTTCTTC	CASSPGVGLQLNEQFF
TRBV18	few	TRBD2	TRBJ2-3	TGTGCCAGCTCACTAAGCGGGGAGGCGAATACGCAGTATTTT	CASSLSGEANTQYF
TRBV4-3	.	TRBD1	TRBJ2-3	TGCGCCAGCAGCCGGGACAGGGAGGTTAGCACAGATACGCAGTATTTT	CASSRDREVSTDTQYF
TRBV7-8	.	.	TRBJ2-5	TGTGCCAGCAGCTTAGGGGATAGGACCCAAGAGACCCAGTACTTC	CASSLGDRTQETQYF
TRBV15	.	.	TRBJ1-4	TGTGCCACCAGGGCGCTCGAAAAACTGTTTTTT	CATRALEKLFF
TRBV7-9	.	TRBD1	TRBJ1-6	TGTGCCAGCAGCTTACAGGGGGGCTCACCCCTCCACTTT	CASSLQGGSPLHF